These T cell receptor beta chains were read from a single sample in a study of blood T cell repertoires in COVID-19. The assay was immunoSEQ multiplex PCR, and TCRdb's table has in-frame clones only and misses some. Of approximately 39,000 clones in the sample, 75% to 90% are singletons; the top ten hold approximately 25%. The sequencing sample was made of peripheral blood. The source of these receptors is a man in his forties or fifties with active or convalescent COVID-19. Both conserved end residues are part of each CDR3. D genes are given only for firm matches. Not every row has a clone size; where given, it reads once, few, many or a size class.

clone size: .; D gene: TRBD1; V gene: TRBV9; J gene: TRBJ1-2; CDR3 DNA: TGTGCCAGCAGCGTGGCAGGGGGCGGCTACACCTTC; CDR3 protein: CASSVAGGGYTF
clone size: .; D gene: .; V gene: TRBV4-2; J gene: TRBJ1-5; CDR3 DNA: TGTGCCAGCAGCCAAGACGTCGGGGGGCGCAGTCAGCCCCAGCATTTT; CDR3 protein: CASSQDVGGRSQPQHF
clone size: .; D gene: TRBD2; V gene: TRBV5-1; J gene: TRBJ2-1; CDR3 DNA: TGCGCCAGCAGCTTGGACGGGCGGGAGGGCGGCAATGAGCAGTTCTTC; CDR3 protein: CASSLDGREGGNEQFF
clone size: .; D gene: .; V gene: TRBV12-1; J gene: TRBJ2-1; CDR3 DNA: TGTGCCAGCAGCGCCGGGACTGATGAGCGGCGGAGCTCCTACAATGAGCAGTTCTTC; CDR3 protein: CASSAGTDERRSSYNEQFF
clone size: .; D gene: .; V gene: TRBV4-1; J gene: TRBJ2-5; CDR3 DNA: TGCGCCAGCAGCCAATACTCAAGCCAAGAGACCCAGTACTTC; CDR3 protein: CASSQYSSQETQYF
clone size: .; D gene: .; V gene: TRBV28; J gene: TRBJ1-2; CDR3 DNA: TGTGCCAGCACCGGTGACAGCGGGGGCTACACCTTC; CDR3 protein: CASTGDSGGYTF
clone size: .; D gene: TRBD2; V gene: TRBV2; J gene: TRBJ2-1; CDR3 DNA: TGTGCCAGCAGTGAAGGGCGGGGGGGATCCTACAATGAGCAGTTCTTC; CDR3 protein: CASSEGRGGSYNEQFF
clone size: .; D gene: .; V gene: TRBV5-1; J gene: TRBJ1-5; CDR3 DNA: TGCGCCAGCAGCCAAGAGGGACTGCTTAGCAATCAGCCCCAGCATTTT; CDR3 protein: CASSQEGLLSNQPQHF
clone size: few; D gene: TRBD1; V gene: TRBV9; J gene: TRBJ1-4; CDR3 DNA: TGTGCCAGCAGCCCTCGGGACAGGAGTAATGAAAAACTGTTTTTT; CDR3 protein: CASSPRDRSNEKLFF
clone size: .; D gene: TRBD1; V gene: TRBV7-9; J gene: TRBJ1-2; CDR3 DNA: TGTGCCAGCAGCTTAGGAGGGACAGGGGATTTGTCCGGCTATGGCTACACCTTC; CDR3 protein: CASSLGGTGDLSGYGYTF
clone size: .; D gene: .; V gene: TRBV29-1; J gene: TRBJ1-1; CDR3 DNA: TGCAGCGTTGAAGTCACCCAGGTCTTT; CDR3 protein: CSVEVTQVF
clone size: .; D gene: .; V gene: TRBV5-6; J gene: TRBJ1-4; CDR3 DNA: TGTGCCAGCAGCCGCGGGACGGGTAATGAAAAACTGTTTTTT; CDR3 protein: CASSRGTGNEKLFF
clone size: .; D gene: TRBD2; V gene: TRBV9; J gene: TRBJ2-5; CDR3 DNA: TGTGCCAGCAGCGTAGGTATGATAGCGGGTCAAGAGACCCAGTACTTC; CDR3 protein: CASSVGMIAGQETQYF
clone size: .; D gene: .; V gene: TRBV3-1/TRBV3-2; J gene: TRBJ2-7; CDR3 DNA: TGTGCCAGCACCCTAGGGGTCTTACAGGGTACCCACGAGCAGTACTTC; CDR3 protein: CASTLGVLQGTHEQYF
clone size: .; D gene: .; V gene: TRBV2; J gene: TRBJ2-1; CDR3 DNA: TGTGCCAGCATCAGCGACGCATACAATGAGCAGTTCTTC; CDR3 protein: CASISDAYNEQFF
clone size: .; D gene: TRBD2; V gene: TRBV20-1; J gene: TRBJ2-2; CDR3 DNA: TGCAGTGCTAGTTTCCAGCGGGATGTGACCGGGGAGCTGTTTTTT; CDR3 protein: CSASFQRDVTGELFF
clone size: few; D gene: TRBD1; V gene: TRBV23-1; J gene: TRBJ1-5; CDR3 DNA: TGCGCCAGCAGTCACTTAGGACAGGGGGTCAATCAGCCCCAGCATTTT; CDR3 protein: CASSHLGQGVNQPQHF
clone size: once; D gene: .; V gene: TRBV2; J gene: TRBJ1-1; CDR3 DNA: TGTGCCAGCATAGGGAGCGAAAACACTGAAGCTTTCTTT; CDR3 protein: CASIGSENTEAFF
clone size: once; D gene: .; V gene: TRBV29-1; J gene: TRBJ2-6; CDR3 DNA: TGCAGCGTTTCGGGTGACAGCTCTGGGGCCAACGTCCTGACTTTC; CDR3 protein: CSVSGDSSGANVLTF
clone size: large; D gene: TRBD2; V gene: TRBV29-1; J gene: TRBJ2-2; CDR3 DNA: TGCAGCGTCGCGACTAGCGTGGCCGGGGAGCTGTTTTTT; CDR3 protein: CSVATSVAGELFF
clone size: once; D gene: TRBD1; V gene: TRBV7-9; J gene: TRBJ2-1; CDR3 DNA: TGTGCCAGCAGCTTAGACCCGGGACAGGGCGGCAATGAGCAGTTCTTC; CDR3 protein: CASSLDPGQGGNEQFF
clone size: .; D gene: .; V gene: TRBV7-6; J gene: TRBJ2-3; CDR3 DNA: TGTGCCAGCAGCTTAGCCACTACTAGCACAGATACGCAGTATTTT; CDR3 protein: CASSLATTSTDTQYF
clone size: once; D gene: .; V gene: TRBV28; J gene: TRBJ2-1; CDR3 DNA: TGTGCCAGCTCGCCTCGGTGGGAGGGGGGCAATGAGCAGTTCTTC; CDR3 protein: CASSPRWEGGNEQFF
clone size: .; D gene: .; V gene: TRBV12-3/TRBV12-4; J gene: TRBJ1-2; CDR3 DNA: TGTGCCAGCAGTTCACAGGGTAGGTCCGGCTACACCTTC; CDR3 protein: CASSSQGRSGYTF
clone size: .; D gene: .; V gene: TRBV11-2; J gene: TRBJ2-1; CDR3 DNA: TGTGCCAGCAGCTTCGTGGTCCGTGTCGGCTACAATGAGCAGTTCTTC; CDR3 protein: CASSFVVRVGYNEQFF
clone size: .; D gene: TRBD1; V gene: TRBV3-1/TRBV3-2; J gene: TRBJ1-5; CDR3 DNA: TGTGCCAGCAGCCCCGGACAGGGCTTAATCCAGCCCCAGCATTTT; CDR3 protein: CASSPGQGLIQPQHF
clone size: .; D gene: TRBD1; V gene: TRBV5-6; J gene: TRBJ2-7; CDR3 DNA: TGTGCCAGCAGCTTGCCCTCGACAGGGGTAAGCCCCTACGAGCAGTACTTC; CDR3 protein: CASSLPSTGVSPYEQYF
clone size: .; D gene: .; V gene: TRBV6-5; J gene: TRBJ2-2; CDR3 DNA: TGTGCCAGCAGCCGGGGGTCGAACACCGGGGAGCTGTTTTTT; CDR3 protein: CASSRGSNTGELFF
clone size: .; D gene: .; V gene: TRBV24-1; J gene: TRBJ1-2; CDR3 DNA: TGTGCCACCAGTGATAGTAATGGAATAAAGGGAGAGGGCTACACCTTC; CDR3 protein: CATSDSNGIKGEGYTF
clone size: .; D gene: TRBD2; V gene: TRBV14; J gene: TRBJ2-3; CDR3 DNA: TGTGCCAGCAGCCCCCCGGGACTAGCGGGATGGGATACGCAGTATTTT; CDR3 protein: CASSPPGLAGWDTQYF
clone size: .; D gene: TRBD1; V gene: TRBV19; J gene: TRBJ1-1; CDR3 DNA: TGTGCCAGTAGTGTAAGACAGGGGGCGAGCGACACTGAAGCTTTCTTT; CDR3 protein: CASSVRQGASDTEAFF
clone size: once; D gene: .; V gene: TRBV29-1; J gene: TRBJ2-7; CDR3 DNA: TGCAGCGTGAGCGCTGCGACCTACGAGCAGTACTTC; CDR3 protein: CSVSAATYEQYF
clone size: .; D gene: .; V gene: TRBV19; J gene: TRBJ1-1; CDR3 DNA: TGTGCCAGTAGCCCCCGCCAGGCCCTGCCCCTGAACACTGAAGCTTTCTTT; CDR3 protein: CASSPRQALPLNTEAFF
clone size: .; D gene: .; V gene: TRBV5-4; J gene: TRBJ2-2; CDR3 DNA: TGTGCCAGCAGCTTGGCGGGATTGAACACCGGGGAGCTGTTTTTT; CDR3 protein: CASSLAGLNTGELFF
clone size: .; D gene: TRBD2; V gene: TRBV7-2; J gene: TRBJ2-1; CDR3 DNA: TGTGCCAGCAGCTTAGCCAGGTACTGGACTAGAGGCTACAATGAGCAGTTCTTC; CDR3 protein: CASSLARYWTRGYNEQFF
clone size: .; D gene: TRBD1; V gene: TRBV5-1; J gene: TRBJ1-3; CDR3 DNA: TGCGCCAGCAGCTTGGACAGGGGGGGAAGAAACACCATATATTTT; CDR3 protein: CASSLDRGGRNTIYF
clone size: .; D gene: TRBD1; V gene: TRBV6-6; J gene: TRBJ2-5; CDR3 DNA: TGTGCCAGCAGTTACAGCCAGGGGGCATCAGAGACCCAGTACTTC; CDR3 protein: CASSYSQGASETQYF
clone size: .; D gene: TRBD1; V gene: TRBV2; J gene: TRBJ2-2; CDR3 DNA: TGTGCCACCGGACAGGGTAGGAACACCGGGGAGCTGTTTTTT; CDR3 protein: CATGQGRNTGELFF
clone size: .; D gene: .; V gene: TRBV6-6; J gene: TRBJ1-2; CDR3 DNA: TGTGCCAGCAGCCGCCCAGGGGCGGTACCCTATGGCTACACCTTC; CDR3 protein: CASSRPGAVPYGYTF
clone size: .; D gene: TRBD1; V gene: TRBV5-1; J gene: TRBJ1-3; CDR3 DNA: TGCGCCAGCAGCCGCGGACAGGGCGCAAGCTCTGGAAACACCATATATTTT; CDR3 protein: CASSRGQGASSGNTIYF
clone size: .; D gene: TRBD2; V gene: TRBV29-1; J gene: TRBJ2-3; CDR3 DNA: TGCAGCGTTGAAGCGGGACTAGCGGACTCAGATACGCAGTATTTT; CDR3 protein: CSVEAGLADSDTQYF
clone size: .; D gene: TRBD2; V gene: TRBV5-1; J gene: TRBJ2-3; CDR3 DNA: TGCGCCAGCAAAGCCGCGGGAGTTAGGGATACGCAGTATTTT; CDR3 protein: CASKAAGVRDTQYF
clone size: .; D gene: .; V gene: TRBV30; J gene: TRBJ1-3; CDR3 DNA: TGTGCCTGGAGTGTACGGGGATCTGGAAACACCATATATTTT; CDR3 protein: CAWSVRGSGNTIYF
clone size: .; D gene: .; V gene: TRBV7-3; J gene: TRBJ1-1; CDR3 DNA: TGTGCCAGCAGCTTAAGCGGGAGTGTCACTGAAGCTTTCTTT; CDR3 protein: CASSLSGSVTEAFF
clone size: once; D gene: .; V gene: TRBV29-1; J gene: TRBJ2-2; CDR3 DNA: TGCAGCGTTGAAGATCGGAGACAGTCCACCGGGGAGCTGTTTTTT; CDR3 protein: CSVEDRRQSTGELFF
clone size: .; D gene: .; V gene: TRBV2; J gene: TRBJ1-5; CDR3 DNA: TGTGCCAGCAGTGATCGGGGGACGTATCAGCCCCAGCATTTT; CDR3 protein: CASSDRGTYQPQHF
clone size: .; D gene: .; V gene: TRBV4-2; J gene: TRBJ1-3; CDR3 DNA: TGTGCCAGCAGCCGCTCAGGTTATGGAAACACCATATATTTT; CDR3 protein: CASSRSGYGNTIYF
clone size: .; D gene: TRBD1; V gene: TRBV5-4; J gene: TRBJ1-4; CDR3 DNA: TGTGCCAGCAGCCGGGACAGAACTAATGAAAAACTGTTTTTT; CDR3 protein: CASSRDRTNEKLFF
clone size: .; D gene: TRBD2; V gene: TRBV5-1; J gene: TRBJ2-1; CDR3 DNA: TGCGCCAGCAGCTTGGCCACGGGACTAGCGGGACTCATCAATGAGCAGTTCTTC; CDR3 protein: CASSLATGLAGLINEQFF
clone size: .; D gene: .; V gene: TRBV20-1; J gene: TRBJ1-2; CDR3 DNA: TGCAGTGCCGAAGGGCGGGGTGGCTACACCTTC; CDR3 protein: CSAEGRGGYTF